These 7 T cell receptor beta chains were sequenced from one sample in a study of tumor-infiltrating lymphocytes in oesophageal squamous cell carcinoma. TCRdb called the PCR reads again in MiXCR, with one record for every CDR3 protein. This repertoire shows some 15,000 distinct CDR3 sequences, under 70% found once; its top ten account for around 35%. The sequencing input was esophageal tumor tissue. The source is a female donor with esophageal squamous cell carcinoma.

The rearrangement joins TRBV7-3 to TRBJ2-7, with TRBD2 matching over 7 bases. Germline values: CDR1 SGHTA, CDR2 FQGTGA. CDR3 length: 15 residues. J was trimmed by 6 bases and V by 7 bases; bases with no gene match: 15. CDR3: CASILGREKVGEQYF. The CDR3 region has the DNA TGTGCCAGCATCCTAGGGCGGGAGAAGGTTGGCGAGCAGTACTTC.

This clonotype was counted only a few times. The V gene is TRBV7-6, the J gene TRBJ1-2, with no clear D. CDR3 length: 12 amino acids. Germline values: CDR1 SGHVS, CDR2 FNYEAQ. Trimming took off 6 bases at V and 3 bases at J, with 8 bases between the two ends. The CDR3, as DNA: TGTGCCAGCAGGGTAGACTACTATGGCTACACCTTC. This sequence encodes CASRVDYYGYTF.

This clonotype was counted many times. V gene TRBV6-1 combines with J gene TRBJ1-1, with D hard to call. In germline, CDR1 is MNHNS, CDR2 SASEGT. The CDR3 contains 13 residues. Trimming removed 6 bases from V and 11 bases from J, with 19 bases in between. CDR3 region: CASSPTSPGGAFF. CDR3 nucleotide sequence: TGTGCCAGCAGCCCGACGTCTCCCGGCGGGGCTTTCTTT.

The CDR3 protein is CASSLRPGQGAYEQYF. The CDR3 nucleotides read TGTGCCAGCAGCCTTCGCCCGGGACAGGGTGCCTACGAGCAGTACTTC. This chain connects TRBV11-2 to TRBJ2-7; TRBD1 matches 9 bases. The CDR3 consists of 16 residues. Germline V lookup: CDR1 SGHAT, CDR2 FQNNGV. The V segment lost 5 bases and the J segment 2 bases; nucleotides outside the gene matches: 10.

This clonotype was seen more than once but under ten times. Given the absence of the conserved phenylalanine or tryptophan at the CDR3 end, a read error is likely. The limits of the CDR3 on the DNA are not certain, so only TCRdb's listed CDR3 is given. This sequence joins TRBV27 and TRBJ1-1. CDR1 is MNHEY and CDR2 is SMNVEV in the germline V gene (reference sequence). The CDR3 adds up to 17 amino acids, both ends counted. This chain's CDR3 is CASSLRQRLTMATPSVR.

This clonotype was found many times. The V call is TRBV25-1, the J call TRBJ1-2; the match to TRBD1 covers 8 bases. CDR3 length: 13 amino acids. CDR1 is MGHDK, CDR2 SYGVNS, per germline. V dropped 10 bases and J dropped 4; count of bases not matched to a gene: 8. CDR3 region: CATSRGLTYGYTF. The CDR3 nucleotides read TGTGCCACCTCCAGGGGGCTGACCTATGGCTACACCTTC.

The chain's CDR3 is CASAILGASNTEAFF. The CDR3 DNA reads as TGTGCCAGCGCCATCCTCGGCGCCTCGAACACTGAAGCTTTCTTT. V usage is TRBV27 and J usage is TRBJ1-1, with unresolved D. Germline V CDR1 and CDR2: MNHEY, SMNVEV (reference sequence). The V and J ends lost 8 bases and 1 base respectively, with 17 bases between them. CDR3 length equals 15 residues.